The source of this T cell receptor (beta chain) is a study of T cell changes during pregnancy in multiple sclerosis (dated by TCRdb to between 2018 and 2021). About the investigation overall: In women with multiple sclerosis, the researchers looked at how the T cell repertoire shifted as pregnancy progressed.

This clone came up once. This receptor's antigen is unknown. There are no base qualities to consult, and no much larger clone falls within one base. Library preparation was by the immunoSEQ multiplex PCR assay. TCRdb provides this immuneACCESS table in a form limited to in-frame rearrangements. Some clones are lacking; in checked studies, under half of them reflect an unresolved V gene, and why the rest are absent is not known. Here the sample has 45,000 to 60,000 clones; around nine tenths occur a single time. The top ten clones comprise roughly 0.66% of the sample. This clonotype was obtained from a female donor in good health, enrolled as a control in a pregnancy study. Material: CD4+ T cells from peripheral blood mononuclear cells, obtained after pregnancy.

The CDR3 has the sequence CASRLAGNTGELFF. The nucleotide sequence reads as follows: TGTGCCAGCCGACTAGCGGGGAACACCGGGGAGCTGTTTTTT. The chain joins TRBV28 to TRBJ2-2, with TRBD2 identical over 10 junction bases. Trimming removed 8 bases from V and 1 base from J; the gene matches leave 1 base unexplained. CDR1 MDHEN and CDR2 SYDVKM are derived from the germline V gene. CDR3 length: 14 amino acids, cysteine to phenylalanine. Only the CDR3 portion is preserved as DNA: 42 bases, with reading frame beginning at the first base.